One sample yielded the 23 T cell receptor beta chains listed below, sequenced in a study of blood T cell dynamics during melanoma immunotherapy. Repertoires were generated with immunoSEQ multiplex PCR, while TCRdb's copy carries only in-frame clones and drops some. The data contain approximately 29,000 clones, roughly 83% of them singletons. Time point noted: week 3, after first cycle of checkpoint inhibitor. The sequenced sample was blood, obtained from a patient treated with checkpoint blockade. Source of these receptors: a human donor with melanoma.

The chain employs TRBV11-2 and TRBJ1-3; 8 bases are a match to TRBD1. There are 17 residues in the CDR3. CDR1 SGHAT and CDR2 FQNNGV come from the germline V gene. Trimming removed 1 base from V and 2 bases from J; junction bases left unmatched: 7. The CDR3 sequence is CASSLGWSGGPGNTIYF. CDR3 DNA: TGTGCCAGCAGCTTAGGTTGGTCAGGGGGCCCTGGAAACACCATATATTTT.

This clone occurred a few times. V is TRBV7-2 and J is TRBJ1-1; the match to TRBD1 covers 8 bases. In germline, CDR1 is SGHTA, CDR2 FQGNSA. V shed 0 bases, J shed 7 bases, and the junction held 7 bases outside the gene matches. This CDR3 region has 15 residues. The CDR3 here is CASSLAPGQGGEAFF. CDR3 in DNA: TGTGCCAGCAGCTTAGCCCCCGGACAGGGCGGTGAAGCTTTCTTT.

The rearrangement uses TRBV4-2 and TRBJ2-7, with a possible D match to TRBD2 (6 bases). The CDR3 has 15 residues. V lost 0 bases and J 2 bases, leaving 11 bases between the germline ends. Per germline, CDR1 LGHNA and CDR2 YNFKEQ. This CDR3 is CASSQDPAGTYEQYF. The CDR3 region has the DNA TGTGCCAGCAGCCAAGACCCTGCGGGGACCTACGAGCAGTACTTC.

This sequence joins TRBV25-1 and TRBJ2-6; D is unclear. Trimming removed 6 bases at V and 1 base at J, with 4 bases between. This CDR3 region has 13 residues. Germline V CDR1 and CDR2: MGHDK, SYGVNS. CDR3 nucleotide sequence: TGTGCCAGCAGGGATTCTGGGGCCAACGTCCTGACTTTC. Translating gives CASRDSGANVLTF.

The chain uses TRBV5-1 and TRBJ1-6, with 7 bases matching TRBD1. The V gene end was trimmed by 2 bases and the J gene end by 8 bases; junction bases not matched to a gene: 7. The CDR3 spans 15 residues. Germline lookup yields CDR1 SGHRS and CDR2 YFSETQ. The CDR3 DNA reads TGCGCCAGCAGCTTAACTCAGGGGGGGGATTCACCCCTCCACTTT. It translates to CASSLTQGGDSPLHF.

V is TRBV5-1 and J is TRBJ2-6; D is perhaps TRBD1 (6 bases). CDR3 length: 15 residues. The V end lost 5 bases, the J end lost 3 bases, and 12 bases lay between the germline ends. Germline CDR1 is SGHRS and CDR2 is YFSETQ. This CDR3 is CASSWAGDGANVLTF. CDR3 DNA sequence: TGCGCCAGCAGTTGGGCAGGGGATGGGGCCAACGTCCTGACTTTC.

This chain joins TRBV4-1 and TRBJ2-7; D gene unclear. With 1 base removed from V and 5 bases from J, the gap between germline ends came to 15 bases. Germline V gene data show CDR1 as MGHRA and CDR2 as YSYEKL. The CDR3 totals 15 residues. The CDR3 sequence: CASSQGVRLRDEQYF. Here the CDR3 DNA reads TGCGCCAGCAGCCAAGGGGTGAGACTGCGCGACGAGCAGTACTTC.

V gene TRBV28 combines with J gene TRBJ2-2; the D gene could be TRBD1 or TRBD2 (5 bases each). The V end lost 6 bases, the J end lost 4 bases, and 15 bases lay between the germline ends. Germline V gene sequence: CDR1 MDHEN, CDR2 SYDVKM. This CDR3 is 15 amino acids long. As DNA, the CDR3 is TGTGCCAGCAGAGGGGCAAGGGCGGGCACCGGGGAGCTGTTTTTT. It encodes CASRGARAGTGELFF.

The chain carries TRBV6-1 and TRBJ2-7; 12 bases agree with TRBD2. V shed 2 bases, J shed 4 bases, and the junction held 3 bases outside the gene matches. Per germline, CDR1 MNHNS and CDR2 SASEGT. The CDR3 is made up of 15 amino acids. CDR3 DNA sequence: TGTGCCAGCAGTGAAAGACTAGCGGGAGCATACGAGCAGTACTTC. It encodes CASSERLAGAYEQYF.

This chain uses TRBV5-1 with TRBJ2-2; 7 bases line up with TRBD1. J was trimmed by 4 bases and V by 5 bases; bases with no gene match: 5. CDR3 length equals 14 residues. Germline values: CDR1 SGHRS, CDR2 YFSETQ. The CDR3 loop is CASRQGVSTGELFF. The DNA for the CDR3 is TGCGCCAGCAGGCAGGGGGTTAGCACCGGGGAGCTGTTTTTT.

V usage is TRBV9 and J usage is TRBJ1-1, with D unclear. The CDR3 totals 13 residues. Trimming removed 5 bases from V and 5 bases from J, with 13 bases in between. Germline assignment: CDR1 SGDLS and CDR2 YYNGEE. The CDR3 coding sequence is TGTGCCAGCAGTTACAATACCGGGACTGAAGCTTTCTTT. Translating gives CASSYNTGTEAFF.

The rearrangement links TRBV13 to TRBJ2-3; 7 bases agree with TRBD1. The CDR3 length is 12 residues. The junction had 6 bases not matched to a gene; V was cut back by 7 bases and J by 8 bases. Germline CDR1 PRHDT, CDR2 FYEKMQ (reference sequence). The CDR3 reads CASNLAGGTQYF. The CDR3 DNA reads TGTGCCAGCAACCTAGCAGGGGGTACGCAGTATTTT.

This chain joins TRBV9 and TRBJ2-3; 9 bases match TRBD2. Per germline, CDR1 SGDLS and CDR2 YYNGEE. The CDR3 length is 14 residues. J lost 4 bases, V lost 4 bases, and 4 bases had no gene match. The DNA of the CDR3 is TGTGCCAGCAGCTCGCGGGGGGGCGCAGATACGCAGTATTTT. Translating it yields CASSSRGGADTQYF.

CDR3 coding DNA: TGTGCCAGTAATGAGACCTCCTGCTACGAGCAGTACTTC. It encodes CASNETSCYEQYF. This chain joins TRBV19 and TRBJ2-7; D ambiguous. V lost 7 bases and J lost 3, with 13 bases in between. This CDR3 has 13 residues. CDR1 is LNHDA and CDR2 is SQIVND in the germline V gene (reference sequence). Variable domain in full (rest from reference TRBV19 and TRBJ2-7): DGGITQSPKYLFRKEGQNVTLSCEQNLNHDAMYWYRQDPGQGLRLIYYSQIVNDFQKGDIAEGYSVSREKKESFPLTVTSAQKNPTAFYLCASNETSCYEQYFGPGTRLTVT.

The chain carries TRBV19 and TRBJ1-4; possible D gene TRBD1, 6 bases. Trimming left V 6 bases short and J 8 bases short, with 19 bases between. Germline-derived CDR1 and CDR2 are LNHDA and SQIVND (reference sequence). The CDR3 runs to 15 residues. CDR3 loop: CASRPGAGVREKLFF. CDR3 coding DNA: TGTGCCAGTAGACCTGGGGCAGGGGTGAGGGAAAAACTGTTTTTT.

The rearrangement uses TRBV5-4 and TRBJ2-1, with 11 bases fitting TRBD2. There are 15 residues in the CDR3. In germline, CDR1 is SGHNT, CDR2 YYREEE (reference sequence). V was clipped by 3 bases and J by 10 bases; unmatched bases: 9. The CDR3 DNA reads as TGTGCCAGCAGCTCCCCGTTGACTAGCGGGATAGAGCAGTTCTTC. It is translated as CASSSPLTSGIEQFF.

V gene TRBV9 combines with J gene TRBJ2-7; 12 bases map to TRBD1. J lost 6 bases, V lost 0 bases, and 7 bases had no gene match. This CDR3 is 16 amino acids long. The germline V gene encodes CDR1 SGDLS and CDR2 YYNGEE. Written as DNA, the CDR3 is TGTGCCAGCAGCGTAGGGGCCGGGACAGGGGGCCGCGAGCAGTACTTC. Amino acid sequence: CASSVGAGTGGREQYF. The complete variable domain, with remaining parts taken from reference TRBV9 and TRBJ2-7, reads DSGVTQTPKHLITATGQRVTLRCSPRSGDLSVYWYQQSLDQGLQFLIQYYNGEERAKGNILERFSAQQFPDLHSELNLSSLELGDSALYFCASSVGAGTGGREQYFGPGTRLTVT.

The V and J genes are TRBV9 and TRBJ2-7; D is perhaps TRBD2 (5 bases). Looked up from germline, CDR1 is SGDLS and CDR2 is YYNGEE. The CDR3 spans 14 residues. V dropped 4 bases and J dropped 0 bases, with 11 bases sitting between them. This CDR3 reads CASSPPRGSYEQYF. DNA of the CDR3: TGTGCCAGCAGCCCTCCCCGGGGCTCCTACGAGCAGTACTTC.

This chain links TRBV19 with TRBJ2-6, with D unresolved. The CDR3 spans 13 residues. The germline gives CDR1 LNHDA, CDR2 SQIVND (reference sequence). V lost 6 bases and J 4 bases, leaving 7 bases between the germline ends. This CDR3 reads CASSLSGANVLTF. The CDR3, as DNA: TGTGCCAGTAGCCTATCAGGGGCCAACGTCCTGACTTTC.

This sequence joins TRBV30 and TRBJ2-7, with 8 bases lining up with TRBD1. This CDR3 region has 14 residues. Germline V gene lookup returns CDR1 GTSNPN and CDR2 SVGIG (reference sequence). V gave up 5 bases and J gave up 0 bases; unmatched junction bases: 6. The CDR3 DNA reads TGTGCCTGGGGCTGGACAGGGAACTCCTACGAGCAGTACTTC. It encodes CAWGWTGNSYEQYF.

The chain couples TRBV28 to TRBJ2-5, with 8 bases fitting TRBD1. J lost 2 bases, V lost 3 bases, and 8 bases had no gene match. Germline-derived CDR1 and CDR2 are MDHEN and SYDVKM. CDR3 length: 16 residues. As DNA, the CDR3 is TGTGCCAGCAGTTTGTATGGACAGGGCCTACAAGAGACCCAGTACTTC. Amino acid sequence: CASSLYGQGLQETQYF.

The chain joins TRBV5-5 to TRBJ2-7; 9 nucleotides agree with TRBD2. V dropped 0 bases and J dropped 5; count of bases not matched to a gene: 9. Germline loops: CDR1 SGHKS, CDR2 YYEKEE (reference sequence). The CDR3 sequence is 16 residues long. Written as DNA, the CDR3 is TGTGCCAGCAGCTTGGGACTAGCGGTAAGCCTAAACGAGCAGTACTTC. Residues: CASSLGLAVSLNEQYF.

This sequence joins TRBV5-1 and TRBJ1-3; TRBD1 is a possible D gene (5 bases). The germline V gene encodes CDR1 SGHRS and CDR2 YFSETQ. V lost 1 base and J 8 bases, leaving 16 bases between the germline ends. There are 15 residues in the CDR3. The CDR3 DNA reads TGCGCCAGCAGCTTGATGCAGGGTCTGGGGGACACCATATATTTT. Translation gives CASSLMQGLGDTIYF.